The 30 T cell receptor beta chains below come from one sample, sequenced in a study of T cells in localized non-small cell lung cancer. Measured with immunoSEQ multiplex PCR; TCRdb has only the in-frame clones, and not every one. Here the sample spans about 31,000 clones, 94% being singletons. Sequencing used peripheral blood, obtained before any cancer treatment. Receptors originate from a woman aged 40-69 years with stage I lung adenocarcinoma.

The J gene is TRBJ1-2, the V gene TRBV27, with TRBD1 identical over 7 bases. This CDR3 contains 14 residues. Unmatched junction bases numbered 13, after V lost 10 bases and J lost 5 bases. Germline-derived CDR1 and CDR2 are MNHEY and SMNVEV (reference sequence). The CDR3 here is CATRGTVASYGYTF. In DNA form, the CDR3 reads TGTGCCACCCGGGGGACAGTTGCGTCATATGGCTACACCTTC.

The rearrangement uses TRBV15 and TRBJ1-1, with unresolved D. CDR1 and CDR2 (germline): LNHNV, YYDKDF (reference sequence). Trimming stripped 1 base from V and 7 bases from J, with 7 bases between. CDR3 length: 12 residues. The CDR3 loop is CATSRGAFEAFF. Written as DNA, the CDR3 is TGTGCCACCAGCAGAGGGGCCTTTGAAGCTTTCTTT.

The rearrangement joins TRBV4-2 to TRBJ2-1; D might be TRBD2 (5 bases). The CDR3 has 16 residues. Germline assignment: CDR1 LGHNA and CDR2 YNFKEQ. V lost 2 bases to trimming and J lost 4 bases, with 15 bases between them. The CDR3 protein is CASSQPGLTRYNEQFF. Written as DNA, the CDR3 is TGTGCCAGCAGCCAACCCGGACTGACCCGGTACAATGAGCAGTTCTTC.

The rearrangement links TRBV11-2 to TRBJ2-6; unclear D gene. This CDR3 is 18 amino acids long. The germline V gene encodes CDR1 SGHAT and CDR2 FQNNGV. Trimming removed 4 bases at V and 0 bases at J, with 16 bases between. CDR3 DNA: TGTGCCAGCAGCTCCGGTGGGGTCGCCGTCTCTGGGGCCAACGTCCTGACTTTC. It translates to CASSSGGVAVSGANVLTF. The entire variable domain, with the rest obtained from reference TRBV11-2 and TRBJ2-6, is as follows: EAGVAQSPRYKIIEKRQSVAFWCNPISGHATLYWYQQILGQGPKLLIQFQNNGVVDDSQLPKDRFSAERLKGVDSTLKIQPAKLEDSAVYLCASSSGGVAVSGANVLTFGAGSRLTVL.

This chain joins TRBV18 and TRBJ2-7, with D perhaps matching TRBD2 (6 bases). V lost 2 bases and J lost 1, with 15 bases in between. The CDR3 loop spans 16 amino acids. CDR1 and CDR2 from the germline V gene are KGHSH and LQKENI. The CDR3 sequence is CASSPFVSGDSYEQYF. CDR3 DNA: TGTGCCAGCTCACCATTTGTTTCGGGGGATTCCTACGAGCAGTACTTC.

This chain links TRBV28 with TRBJ2-6; a possible D gene is TRBD1 (6 bases). V lost 5 bases and J 0 bases, leaving 8 bases between the germline ends. The CDR3 has 15 residues. In germline, CDR1 is MDHEN, CDR2 SYDVKM. The CDR3 region has the DNA TGTGCCAGCAGTACAGGGTTCTCTGGGGCCAACGTCCTGACTTTC. This sequence encodes CASSTGFSGANVLTF.

The rearrangement joins TRBV6-5 to TRBJ1-1, with D maybe TRBD1 (5 bases). Trimming shortened V by 0 bases and J by 6 bases, and 14 bases separated the two germline ends. CDR1 is MNHEY and CDR2 is SVGAGI in the germline V gene. The CDR3 contains 15 residues. The CDR3 protein is CASSYSTQGLAEAFF. In DNA form, the CDR3 reads TGTGCCAGCAGTTACTCGACCCAGGGCTTGGCTGAAGCTTTCTTT.

The V call is TRBV7-9, the J call TRBJ2-5; 8 bases align to TRBD2. The CDR3 is 15 amino acids. The trim removed 5 bases at V and 1 base at J, leaving 6 bases unmatched. The germline V gene has CDR1 SEHNR and CDR2 FQNEAQ (reference sequence). The CDR3 reads CASSKGLAPQETQYF. The DNA for the CDR3 is TGTGCCAGCAGCAAAGGACTAGCCCCCCAAGAGACCCAGTACTTC.

The chain carries TRBV6-5 and TRBJ1-4; 7 bases line up with TRBD1. The length of the CDR3 is 14 residues. Germline V lookup: CDR1 MNHEY, CDR2 SVGAGI. V dropped 2 bases and J dropped 7; count of bases not matched to a gene: 4. The CDR3 coding sequence is TGTGCCAGCAGTTACGACAGGGAGGTTGAAAAACTGTTTTTT. Translation gives CASSYDREVEKLFF.

Comments on this clone: At one boundary the junction diverges from the germline segment, which might be a read error. The chain is built from TRBV29-1 and TRBJ2-4; a possible D gene is TRBD1 (6 bases). Germline V lookup: CDR1 SQVTM, CDR2 ANQGSEA. The CDR3 length is 13 residues. For the CDR3, the DNA is TGCAGCGTCGAAGGCCAGGGGAAAAACATTCAGTACTTC. Its protein product is CSVEGQGKNIQYF.

This clone was seen just once. The V and J genes are TRBV14 and TRBJ1-2; the D gene is possibly TRBD1 (6 bases). Deletions cut 0 bases from V and 4 bases from J, with 15 bases between. Germline V gene sequence: CDR1 SGHDN, CDR2 FVKESK. The CDR3 has 16 residues. This CDR3 reads CASSQDQGGGAYGYTF. The CDR3 coding sequence is TGTGCCAGCAGCCAAGATCAAGGAGGGGGTGCCTATGGCTACACCTTC.

The J gene is TRBJ2-3, the V gene TRBV7-2; the match to TRBD2 covers 13 bases. The CDR3 totals 17 residues. Per the germline V gene, CDR1 is SGHTA and CDR2 is FQGNSA. The junction had 7 bases not matched to a gene; V was cut back by 5 bases and J by 2 bases. This CDR3 reads CASSRVGTSGTTDTQYF. In DNA, the CDR3 is TGTGCCAGCAGCAGAGTAGGGACTAGCGGGACCACAGATACGCAGTATTTT.

This chain connects TRBV19 to TRBJ1-2, with TRBD1 matching 7 bases. V was clipped by 4 bases and J by 7 bases; unmatched bases: 9. Germline V gene lookup returns CDR1 LNHDA and CDR2 SQIVND (reference sequence). The length of the CDR3 is 14 residues. The CDR3 spells CASSTDRVWSGYTF. As DNA, the CDR3 is TGTGCCAGTAGTACCGACAGGGTTTGGAGTGGCTACACCTTC.

The chain joins TRBV7-8 to TRBJ2-1; D might be TRBD1 (6 bases). The CDR3 has 14 amino acids. V lost 5 bases and J lost 2, with 10 bases in between. Germline CDR1 SGHVS, CDR2 FQNEAQ. CDR3 nucleotide sequence: TGTGCCAGCAGCCCGGACAGAGCCTACAATGAGCAGTTCTTC. Protein sequence: CASSPDRAYNEQFF. Together with reference TRBV7-8 and TRBJ2-1, the CDR3 gives the full variable domain: GAGVSQSPRYKVAKRGQDVALRCDPISGHVSLFWYQQALGQGPEFLTYFQNEAQLDKSGLPSDRFFAERPEGSVSTLKIQRTQQEDSAVYLCASSPDRAYNEQFFGPGTRLTVL.

The V gene is TRBV14, the J gene TRBJ2-1; 15 bases align to TRBD2. Trimming cost V 4 bases and J 2 bases; bases outside gene matches: 6. Germline V gene lookup returns CDR1 SGHDN and CDR2 FVKESK. This CDR3 is built from 18 residues. CDR3 loop: CASSPGGTSGGTYNEQFF. DNA of the CDR3: TGTGCCAGCAGCCCGGGAGGGACTAGCGGGGGGACCTACAATGAGCAGTTCTTC.

This clone was counted once. V gene TRBV28 combines with J gene TRBJ1-2; 12 bases agree with TRBD1. V lost 6 bases to trimming and J lost 7 bases; unmatched junction nucleotides: 15. This CDR3 comprises 17 residues. Germline CDR1 and CDR2: MDHEN and SYDVKM. DNA for the CDR3: TGTGCCAGCAGGCCCCCCGGGACAGGGGGCAGAGGGGGTGGCTACACCTTC. This encodes CASRPPGTGGRGGGYTF.

The genes are TRBV19 and TRBJ2-1; D unclear. V was pared by 5 bases and J by 7 bases, with 6 bases between. The CDR3 sequence is 11 residues long. Germline V gene sequence: CDR1 LNHDA, CDR2 SQIVND (reference sequence). The CDR3 loop is CASSSWNEQFF. In DNA form, the CDR3 reads TGTGCCAGTAGTTCCTGGAATGAGCAGTTCTTC. The full variable domain, its missing parts supplied by reference TRBV19 and TRBJ2-1, is DGGITQSPKYLFRKEGQNVTLSCEQNLNHDAMYWYRQDPGQGLRLIYYSQIVNDFQKGDIAEGYSVSREKKESFPLTVTSAQKNPTAFYLCASSSWNEQFFGPGTRLTVL.

The sample holds one count of this clone. The V gene is TRBV28, the J gene TRBJ1-2; 7 bases map to TRBD1. The germline CDR1 and CDR2 sequences are MDHEN and SYDVKM. The ends lost 2 bases at V and 4 bases at J; junction bases unmatched: 1. The CDR3 spans 13 residues. CDR3 sequence: CASSLRGLYGYTF. As DNA, the CDR3 is TGTGCCAGCAGTTTAAGGGGGCTCTATGGCTACACCTTC.

J is TRBJ2-6 and V is TRBV28, with D tentatively TRBD2 (5 bases). V was clipped by 5 bases and J by 1 base, with 9 bases between them. The germline CDR1 and CDR2 sequences are MDHEN and SYDVKM. The CDR3 is made up of 15 amino acids. CDR3: CASSLPGSGANVLTF. The DNA of the CDR3 is TGTGCCAGCAGTCTGCCGGGGTCTGGGGCCAACGTCCTGACTTTC.

The V gene is TRBV27, the J gene TRBJ1-1; D not resolved. The CDR3 totals 16 residues. Germline CDR1 MNHEY, CDR2 SMNVEV (reference sequence). The V gene lost 2 bases and the J gene lost 5 bases, with 18 bases spanning the gap. CDR3 residues: CASSLAPQEMGTEAFF. CDR3 nucleotide sequence: TGTGCCAGCAGTTTAGCCCCCCAAGAGATGGGGACTGAAGCTTTCTTT.

V gene TRBV5-1 combines with J gene TRBJ2-7, with D perhaps matching TRBD1 (6 bases). V was pared by 4 bases and J by 1 base, with 12 bases between. The CDR3 runs to 14 residues. CDR1 is SGHRS and CDR2 is YFSETQ in the germline V gene. In DNA form, the CDR3 reads TGCGCCAGCAGCCTCCGACAGGCTTCCTACGAGCAGTACTTC. Translation: CASSLRQASYEQYF.

This clone was counted only a few times. V is TRBV6-5 and J is TRBJ1-2; a possible D gene is TRBD1 (5 bases). The CDR3 has 12 residues. V shed 10 bases and J shed 7 bases, with 16 bases lying between them. In germline, CDR1 is MNHEY, CDR2 SVGAGI. CDR3 nucleotide sequence: TGTGCCACCAAGAGGGACCCCGGTGGCTACACCTTC. Its protein product is CATKRDPGGYTF.

The chain links TRBV11-2 to TRBJ1-6; D may be TRBD1 (5 bases). V lost 3 bases and J lost 6, with 15 bases in between. The CDR3 loop spans 16 amino acids. Germline V gene lookup returns CDR1 SGHAT and CDR2 FQNNGV. CDR3 protein: CASSFWGWGGNSPLHF. The CDR3 DNA reads as TGTGCCAGCAGCTTTTGGGGGTGGGGTGGTAATTCACCCCTCCACTTT.

J is TRBJ2-1 and V is TRBV2; 13 bases agree with TRBD2. The CDR3 has 15 residues. Trimming at V came to 5 bases and at J to 7 bases, leaving 5 bases not matched to a gene. CDR1 SNHLY and CDR2 FYNNEI come from the germline V gene. CDR3 nucleotides: TGTGCCAGCAGTTGGACTAGCGGGAGAGGGAATGAGCAGTTCTTC. Its translation is CASSWTSGRGNEQFF. The full variable domain, in which reference TRBV2 and TRBJ2-1 provide the parts outside the CDR3, is EPEVTQTPSHQVTQMGQEVILRCVPISNHLYFYWYRQILGQKVEFLVSFYNNEISEKSEIFDDQFSVERPDGSNFTLKIRSTKLEDSAMYFCASSWTSGRGNEQFFGPGTRLTVL.

The chain employs TRBV5-1 and TRBJ2-1; 8 positions agree with TRBD2. Germline-derived CDR1 and CDR2 are SGHRS and YFSETQ. The CDR3 is made up of 15 amino acids. Germline trimming cut 0 bases from V and 5 bases from J; bases unmatched to any gene: 4. CDR3 residues: CASSLVGGGNNEQFF. The CDR3 DNA follows: TGCGCCAGCAGCTTGGTCGGCGGGGGGAACAATGAGCAGTTCTTC.

CDR3 amino acids: CASSSYSYEQYF. The CDR3 DNA reads as TGTGCCAGCAGCTCTTATTCCTACGAGCAGTACTTC. V gene TRBV7-2 combines with J gene TRBJ2-7, with no clear D. The germline gives CDR1 SGHTA, CDR2 FQGNSA. This CDR3 spans 12 amino acids. V was cut by 4 bases and J by 1 base, with 5 bases left in between.

As for this clone: One end of the junction varies from germline; a read error may be responsible. This chain joins TRBV7-2 and TRBJ1-4, with a possible D match to TRBD1 (6 bases). Per the germline V gene, CDR1 is SGHTA and CDR2 is FQGNSA. The CDR3 runs to 13 residues. DNA for the CDR3: TGTGCCAGCAGCTTACCGGGACAAGAAAAGCTGTTTTTT. Translated: CASSLPGQEKLFF.

The chain is built from TRBV7-9 and TRBJ2-5, with D possibly being TRBD1 or TRBD2 (5 bases each). The germline V gene has CDR1 SEHNR and CDR2 FQNEAQ (reference sequence). This CDR3 region has 14 residues. V was trimmed by 4 bases and J by 3 bases, leaving 12 bases between them. CDR3 coding DNA: TGTGCCAGCAGCTCCGGGACCACTAAAGAGACCCAGTACTTC. As protein: CASSSGTTKETQYF.

The chain couples TRBV4-2 to TRBJ2-3; 12 nucleotides line up with TRBD2. V trimming: 0 bases; J trimming: 3 bases; junction bases outside the gene matches: 1. The CDR3 sequence is 16 residues long. The V gene's germline CDR1 is LGHNA and CDR2 YNFKEQ. This chain's CDR3 is CASSQELAGGTDTQYF. As DNA, the CDR3 is TGTGCCAGCAGCCAAGAACTAGCGGGGGGAACAGATACGCAGTATTTT.

This clone was seen just once. This chain links TRBV10-3 with TRBJ1-1; TRBD1 agrees at 8 bases. The CDR3 runs 14 residues. Germline CDR1 and CDR2: ENHRY and SYGVKD. Unmatched junction bases numbered 4, after V lost 6 bases and J lost 1 base. CDR3 sequence reads: CAISGQGGNTEAFF. The CDR3 DNA reads as TGTGCCATCAGCGGACAGGGTGGGAACACTGAAGCTTTCTTT.